This TCR beta chain appears in the sequencing data of a study of shared clonotypes between healthy human individuals (TCRdb year 2020). For the study in its entirety: The cohort comprised a couple of women and a few men aged 18 to 49 years. To estimate repertoire size and how much clonotype sharing occurs between individuals, the study deeply sequenced the blood TCR repertoires of five healthy adults. To increase sequencing depth and limit assay-specific biases, different laboratories used diverse techniques to prepare libraries and sequence TCR repertoires. Per donor, leukapheresis produced somewhere between about 0.9 and 9.5 billion PBMCs.

This clone was observed once. Its antigen remains unidentified. No much larger clone exists at a distance of one base, and base qualities are not known. V and J are trimmed by 8 bases and 10 bases, and the gene matches miss 4 bases of the junction. The CDR3 numbers 11 residues from cysteine through phenylalanine. CDR3 DNA is the only sequence kept; it has 33 bases, read in frame from the first base. According to the germline V gene, CDR1 reads SNHLY and CDR2 reads FYNNEI. Points the paper makes about the study in general: Pairwise subsampling indicated that sequencing depth was expected to affect the degree of clonotype sharing among donors. The small number of donors limited the genetic and exposure-history diversity represented. Sampling was limited to blood, and TCR repertoires in tissue likely differ from TCR repertoires in blood.

Donors were healthy HIV-negative adults with no recently reported acute infections or vaccinations. All donors were Caucasian adults living in Nashville, Tennessee, USA. For unsorted samples, tens of millions of PBMCs were counted, and genomic DNA was extracted using the QIAamp DNA Blood Mini kit. After blood collection by leukapheresis, PBMCs were isolated using Ficoll-Histopaque density gradient centrifugation and then cryopreserved in the vapor phase of liquid nitrogen. Using the deep immunoSEQ assay, multiplex PCR amplified TCR CDR3 regions from genomic DNA. Extracted genomic DNA from each cell subset was spread evenly across all wells of several immunoSEQ 96-well plates, with each plate serving as a replicate. For unsorted PBMC, each replicate PCR was loaded with 300 ng genomic DNA, equivalent to 30,000 or so T cell genomes. Ten immunoSEQ deep assay plates were used to sequence the unsorted PBMC genomic DNA. Purified libraries were measured with a Qubit 3.0 fluorometer, size-checked on a Bioanalyzer 2100, and measured again with the KAPA Library Quantification kit. Every immunoSEQ 96-well plate was sequenced on a dedicated single-read 150-cycle Illumina NextSeq 550 flow cell. The study's own analysis went as follows. The immunoSEQ output contained only junctional sequences without quality scores, so filtering could not match that applied to full-length reads. To assign V/J genes and CDR3, sequences were annotated using PyIR, a Python wrapper for IgBLAST v1.9, with IMGT germline references. Reads were removed for weak V/J assignments (E-value above 1e-6), missing CDR3, stop codons, out-of-frame junctions, or ambiguous translated residues. V3J clonotypes were defined by identical inferred V gene, J gene, and CDR3 amino acid sequence. Percentage overlap between repertoires was computed as shared unique clonotypes divided by the size of the smaller repertoire. Three approaches were used to assess repertoire richness: RTK rarefaction, the Chao1 estimator, and Recon v2.1 estimates of unobserved clonotypes. TCRdb holds this immuneACCESS table with in-frame rearrangements only. Some clones are missing; in checked studies, unresolved V genes explain under half, and the rest has no known cause. The D gene and trimming were derived from the DNA, and the V and J assignments and clone size from that table. The sample contains about 500,000 clones, 70% to 80% of them found a single time. Clones ranked in the top ten supply 9.5% to 15% of the sample.

The receptor's source is a woman aged 35 to 49 in good health. Some clones in this sample may be carry-over from other donors' samples. The sequence is built from TRBV2 and TRBJ2-3; 9 central nucleotides agree with TRBD2. Sequencing was performed on PBMCs. The nucleotides read TGTGCCAGCTTCGGCGGGAGGGCGCAGTATTTT. It codes for CASFGGRAQYF.